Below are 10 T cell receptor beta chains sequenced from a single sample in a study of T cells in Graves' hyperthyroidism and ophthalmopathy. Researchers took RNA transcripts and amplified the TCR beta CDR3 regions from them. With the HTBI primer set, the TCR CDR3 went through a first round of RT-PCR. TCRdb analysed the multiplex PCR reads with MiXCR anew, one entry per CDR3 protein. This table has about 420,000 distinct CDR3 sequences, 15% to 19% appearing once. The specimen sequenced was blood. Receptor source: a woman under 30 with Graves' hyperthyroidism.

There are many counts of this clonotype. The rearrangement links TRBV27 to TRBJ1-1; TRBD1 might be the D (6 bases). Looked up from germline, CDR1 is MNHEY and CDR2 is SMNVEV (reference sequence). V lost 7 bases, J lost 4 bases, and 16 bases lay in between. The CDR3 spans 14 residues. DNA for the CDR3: TGTGCCAGCACCTCGGGGGGGCAAGGCACTGAAGCTTTCTTT. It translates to CASTSGGQGTEAFF.

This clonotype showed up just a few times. The CDR3 nucleotides are TGTGCCAGCAGTTCCCCGACAGGTTCCTTCGGTGGGGCCAACGTCCTGACTTTC. Its protein is CASSSPTGSFGGANVLTF. The genes are TRBV6-1 and TRBJ2-6; tentative D call: TRBD1 (6 bases). Germline values: CDR1 MNHNS, CDR2 SASEGT. This CDR3 comprises 18 residues. V lost 5 bases and J lost 3, with 20 bases in between.

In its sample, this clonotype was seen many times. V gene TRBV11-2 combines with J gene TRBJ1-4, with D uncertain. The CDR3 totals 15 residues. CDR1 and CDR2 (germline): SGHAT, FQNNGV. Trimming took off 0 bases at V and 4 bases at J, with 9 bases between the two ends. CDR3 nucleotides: TGTGCCAGCAGCTTAGATATCGGAAGTAATGAAAAACTGTTTTTT. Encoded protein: CASSLDIGSNEKLFF.

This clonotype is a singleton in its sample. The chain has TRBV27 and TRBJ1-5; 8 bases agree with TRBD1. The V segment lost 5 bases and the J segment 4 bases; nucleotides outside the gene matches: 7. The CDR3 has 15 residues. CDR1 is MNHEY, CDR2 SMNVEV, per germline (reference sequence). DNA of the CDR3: TGTGCCAGCAGTGAGACAGGGGCGGGGAATCAGCCCCAGCATTTT. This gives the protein CASSETGAGNQPQHF.

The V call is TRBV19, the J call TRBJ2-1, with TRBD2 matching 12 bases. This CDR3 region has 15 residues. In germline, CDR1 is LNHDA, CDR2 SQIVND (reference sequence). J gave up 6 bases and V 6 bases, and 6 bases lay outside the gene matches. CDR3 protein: CASRAGTSGSNEQFF. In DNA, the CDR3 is TGTGCCAGTAGAGCCGGGACTAGCGGGTCCAATGAGCAGTTCTTC.

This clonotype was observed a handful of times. As DNA, the CDR3 is TGTGCCAGCAGCCAGGACATAGCGAGGGAGACCCAGTACTTC. Amino acids: CASSQDIARETQYF. The chain has TRBV3-1 and TRBJ2-5; D assignment may be TRBD1 or TRBD2 (5 bases each). This CDR3 contains 14 residues. Trimming shortened V by 3 bases and J by 5 bases, and 13 bases separated the two germline ends. CDR1 is LGHDT, CDR2 YNNKEL, per germline (reference sequence).

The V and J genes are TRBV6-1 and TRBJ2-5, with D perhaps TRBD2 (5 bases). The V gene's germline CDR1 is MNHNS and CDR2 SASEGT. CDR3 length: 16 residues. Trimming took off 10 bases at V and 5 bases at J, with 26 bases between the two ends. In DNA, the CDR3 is TGTGCCATCAGCCGTTCGCGGGCCCCTTCATGGGAGACCCAGTACTTC. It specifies CAISRSRAPSWETQYF.

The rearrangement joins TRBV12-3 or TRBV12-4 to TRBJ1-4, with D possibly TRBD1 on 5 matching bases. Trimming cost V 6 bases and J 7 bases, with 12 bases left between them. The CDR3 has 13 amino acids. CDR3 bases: TGTGCCAGCAGCCTGGCGGGGACTGAAAAACTGTTTTTT. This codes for CASSLAGTEKLFF.

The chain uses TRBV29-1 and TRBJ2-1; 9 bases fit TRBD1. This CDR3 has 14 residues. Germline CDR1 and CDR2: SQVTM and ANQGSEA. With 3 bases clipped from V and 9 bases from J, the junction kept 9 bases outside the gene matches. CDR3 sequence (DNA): TGCAGCGTTGACAGGACAGGGGCCGGGGGTGAGCAGTTCTTC. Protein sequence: CSVDRTGAGGEQFF.

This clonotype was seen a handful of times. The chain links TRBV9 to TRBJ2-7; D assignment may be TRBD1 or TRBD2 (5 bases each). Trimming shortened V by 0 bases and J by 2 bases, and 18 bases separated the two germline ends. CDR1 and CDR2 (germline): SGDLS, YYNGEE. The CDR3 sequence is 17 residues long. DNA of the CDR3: TGTGCCAGCAGCGTAGGCGGGCTGGACACGAGAACCTACGAGCAGTACTTC. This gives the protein CASSVGGLDTRTYEQYF.